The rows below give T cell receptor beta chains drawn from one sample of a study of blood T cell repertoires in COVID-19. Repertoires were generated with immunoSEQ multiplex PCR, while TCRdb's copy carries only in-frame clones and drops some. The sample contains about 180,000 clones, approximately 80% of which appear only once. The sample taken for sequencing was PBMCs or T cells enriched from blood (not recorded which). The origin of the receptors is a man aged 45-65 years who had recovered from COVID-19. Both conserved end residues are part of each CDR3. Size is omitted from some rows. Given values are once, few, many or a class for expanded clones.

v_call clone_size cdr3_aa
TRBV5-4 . CASSLARAGVNTEAFF
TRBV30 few CAWKTPSNSPLHF
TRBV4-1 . CASSPDRGQAFF
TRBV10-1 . CASSTGQGDEKLFF
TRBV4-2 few CASSHKGQSNYGYTF
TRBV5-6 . CASSLGGGVGNEKLFF
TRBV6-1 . CASSEMTRVNQETQYF
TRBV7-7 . CASSLDSVVLAKNIQYF
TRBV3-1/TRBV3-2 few CASSRGTPNNSPLHF
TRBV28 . CASSPRLGSQPQHF
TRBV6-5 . CASSHLAGGADTQYF
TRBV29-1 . CSVGTGVKGQPQHF
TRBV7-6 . CASSSTGDSNQPQHF
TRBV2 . CASNLALGYEQYF
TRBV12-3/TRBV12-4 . CASSLSPQASLHF
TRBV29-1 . CSVTDRGGNTIYF
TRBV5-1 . CASSFGGLDTGELFF
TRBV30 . CAWRGRAGAYEQYF